The rows below give T cell receptor beta chains drawn from one sample of a study of cytomegalovirus exposure and HLA in healthy donors. The repertoire was sequenced with immunoSEQ multiplex PCR; TCRdb's copy has only in-frame clones and lacks some. The data hold over 200,000 clones, with about 85% observed a single time. Material: PBMCs. Receptors originate from a human donor in good health. Both conserved end residues are trimmed from each CDR3. Each record gives: J gene, V gene, CDR3 protein.

TRBJ2-7 TRBV9 ASSVDIPPLVQGVEQY
TRBJ1-5 TRBV9 ASSVSEGSQPQH
TRBJ2-6 TRBV30 AWAPRWGQGGSGANVLT
TRBJ2-1 TRBV6-5 ASSHGQSSYNEQF
TRBJ1-2 TRBV19 ASSLAGPYGYT
TRBJ1-2 TRBV5-4 ASSKEPSATDENGYT
TRBJ2-1 TRBV19 ASRPLAGGSNEQF
- TRBV5-1 ASSTTPTSGNYEQY
TRBJ1-2 TRBV19 ASIPTGIYGYT
TRBJ2-3 TRBV5-4 ASSRSPGQGSDTQY
TRBJ2-5 TRBV4-1 ASSRLAGGRETQY
TRBJ1-2 TRBV19 ASSIGQGYGYT
TRBJ1-2 TRBV10-3 AISARTGANYGYT
TRBJ2-5 TRBV4-1 ASSQTSPQETQY
TRBJ2-1 TRBV5-1 ASSLSSLAGGFFHEQF
TRBJ1-2 TRBV4-1 ASSQGPGQGNYGYT
TRBJ1-3 TRBV18 ASSPRGGLSGNTIY
TRBJ1-4 TRBV4-3 ASSQTASAVELF
TRBJ1-1 TRBV27 ASSPPGGLNTEAF
TRBJ2-5 TRBV7-9 ASSSTGGRETQY